This T cell receptor beta chain was sequenced for a study of OX40 agonist ivuxolimab in advanced cancers. About the study: It was ivuxolimab, an agonistic anti-OX40 (CD134) antibody, that patients were treated with. The patients received ivuxolimab by intravenous route every 2 weeks at 0.01 to 10 mg/kg. Of mixed ages from 23 to 79 and averaging 60 years, the group was about 80% male. Overall study findings and caveats: Dose levels from 0.1 to 3.0 mg/kg saw CD4+ and CD8+ blood T cells expand clonally by week 6.

Regarding this clone: The antigen is undetermined.

This CDR3 is built from 13 residues. The table came from immunoSEQ multiplex PCR; TCRdb's copy has only in-frame clones and leaves some out. The sample contains nearly 35,000 clones, around 93% of which appear only once. Sequencing used CD4+ or CD8+ T cells sorted from blood, obtained in a trial of the OX40 agonist ivuxolimab. This chain connects TRBV21-1 to TRBJ2-7; TRBD1 was called by the table and not checked on the DNA. TRBV21-1 constitutes a pseudogene. This TCR came from an adult with an advanced solid tumor such as melanoma, head and neck, liver or kidney cancer. The chain's CDR3 is CASPRDRLYEQYF. The CDR3 DNA follows: TGTGCCAGCCCCCGGGACAGGCTCTACGAGCAGTACTTC.